The clone carrying this TCR beta chain shows up as large by frequency. Its specificity is not known. This sample is drawn from a study of T cell clusters in autoimmune cytopenias. Study-wide results and limits: Primary autoimmune cytopenia patients seemingly lacked the physiological T cell clusters found in healthy donors.

The CDR3 totals 16 residues. One tube held mixed TRB-A and TRB-B primer pools for touch-down PCR. With the multiplex PCR reads reprocessed, TCRdb shows one record per CDR3 protein and no DNA. This table lists under 850 distinct CDR3 sequences. TRB was amplified from about 250 ng of peripheral blood genomic DNA per sample. This sample was also put to use in a study of T cell repertoires in aging, cancer and after chemotherapy.

The specimen was peripheral blood. The rearrangement joins TRBV12-3 or TRBV12-4 to TRBJ2-7; lacking DNA, the TRBD1 call made by TCRdb goes unchecked. The clonotype originates from a human donor in good health. CDR3 loop: CASSRSGGLGSYEQYF.